A single sample is the source of the 9 T cell receptor beta chains below, sequenced in a study of T cell changes during pregnancy in multiple sclerosis. Some clones are missing from TCRdb's copy, which holds only in-frame ones; the method was immunoSEQ multiplex PCR. The table lists roughly 99,000 clones, around 92% of them singletons. The sample here was peripheral blood, taken after pregnancy. The origin of the receptors is a female donor in good health, enrolled as a control in a pregnancy study.

The chain recombines TRBV7-3 with TRBJ2-1, with D perhaps TRBD2 (5 bases). CDR3 size: 15 residues. Germline lookup yields CDR1 SGHTA and CDR2 FQGTGA. V was cut by 2 bases and J by 0 bases, with 8 bases left in between. The CDR3 DNA is TGTGCCAGCAGCTTATTGGCGGGCTCCTACAATGAGCAGTTCTTC. Protein: CASSLLAGSYNEQFF.

This chain's CDR3 is CASSFARVLDTQYF. The CDR3 DNA reads as TGTGCCAGCAGCTTCGCGAGGGTGCTAGATACGCAGTATTTT. V is TRBV11-2 and J is TRBJ2-3; D is perhaps TRBD2 (5 bases). Looked up from germline, CDR1 is SGHAT and CDR2 is FQNNGV. The CDR3 contains 14 residues. Between the trimmed V and J ends, which lost 3 bases and 5 bases, there was a span of 12 bases.

The chain combines TRBV28 with TRBJ1-5, with D possibly matching TRBD1 (6 bases). The CDR3 contains 16 residues. V lost 9 bases to trimming and J lost 3 bases, with 21 bases between them. CDR1 is MDHEN and CDR2 is SYDVKM in the germline V gene. The CDR3 DNA sequence: TGTGCCAGTAGAAACTACAAAACAGGGCTCAATCAGCCCCAGCATTTT. This codes for CASRNYKTGLNQPQHF.

The rearrangement links TRBV19 to TRBJ1-1; 9 positions match TRBD1. Looked up from germline, CDR1 is LNHDA and CDR2 is SQIVND (reference sequence). Trimming cost V 7 bases and J 0 bases; bases outside gene matches: 9. This CDR3 contains 16 residues. CDR3 in amino acids: CASKGGTGIMNTEAFF. The CDR3 nucleotides read TGTGCCAGTAAGGGGGGGACAGGGATCATGAACACTGAAGCTTTCTTT.

The J gene is TRBJ2-7, the V gene TRBV9; 10 nucleotides agree with TRBD1. From germline, CDR1 is SGDLS and CDR2 YYNGEE. This CDR3 has 15 amino acids. The J segment lost 0 bases and the V segment lost 0 bases, leaving 0 bases of the junction unmatched. CDR3 loop: CASSVGQGASYEQYF. The CDR3 region has the DNA TGTGCCAGCAGCGTAGGACAGGGGGCCTCCTACGAGCAGTACTTC.

This chain uses TRBV29-1 with TRBJ1-5; no clear D gene. This CDR3 spans 11 amino acids. The V gene lost 3 bases and the J gene lost 7 bases, with 7 bases spanning the gap. Germline V CDR1 and CDR2: SQVTM, ANQGSEA. DNA of the CDR3: TGCAGCGTTGACAGTGCCCAGCCCCAGCATTTT. Encoded protein: CSVDSAQPQHF.

This chain links TRBV30 with TRBJ2-1; D is perhaps TRBD2 (6 bases). The CDR3 consists of 14 residues. The germline V gene has CDR1 GTSNPN and CDR2 SVGIG (reference sequence). Trimming removed 2 bases at V and 3 bases at J, with 11 bases between. Here the CDR3 reads CAWSKGGDYNEQFF. DNA for the CDR3: TGTGCCTGGAGTAAGGGCGGGGACTACAATGAGCAGTTCTTC.

The V call is TRBV6-6, the J call TRBJ2-7, with a tentative D call TRBD2 (6 bases). The CDR3 is 15 residues long. Germline CDR1 and CDR2: MNHNY and SVGAGI (reference sequence). Trimming cost V 5 bases and J 0 bases, with 14 bases left between them. The DNA for the CDR3 is TGTGCCAGCAGTCGGCGGGGACTTCTCTCCTACGAGCAGTACTTC. Its translation is CASSRRGLLSYEQYF.

The chain employs TRBV19 and TRBJ2-5, with D maybe TRBD2 (5 bases). Germline CDR1 reads LNHDA; CDR2 reads SQIVND (reference sequence). The CDR3 has 14 amino acids. The germline V and J ends were trimmed by 4 bases and 1 base, with 10 bases remaining between them. The DNA for the CDR3 is TGTGCCAGTAGTAGAGGGCAGGCCCAAGAGACCCAGTACTTC. It codes for CASSRGQAQETQYF.